One TCR beta chain is described in this entry. The source of the sample is a study of blood T cell repertoires in COVID-19. Across the study: Spain, Italy and the United States supplied samples that represented acute and convalescent COVID-19. T cells, B-cell-depleted T cells, or PBMCs supplied cDNA or gDNA.

V lost 5 bases to trimming and J lost 3 bases, with 8 bases between them. There are 11 residues in the CDR3. Germline CDR1 is DFQATT and CDR2 is SNEGSKA (reference sequence). Original data processing: Reference gene primer amplification gave nucleated cell count estimates. Some clones are missing from TCRdb's copy, which holds only in-frame ones; the method was immunoSEQ multiplex PCR. D and trimming were read from the DNA, whereas the V and J calls and clone size are those reported in that table. The sample shows about 170,000 clones, under 90% of them seen only once. The rearrangement links TRBV20-1 to TRBJ2-7, with D tentatively TRBD1 (6 bases). This receptor was obtained from a woman aged 70-85 years with COVID-19, enrolled during active disease. The sequencing sample was made of peripheral blood. The CDR3 loop reads CSAQQGYEQYV. In DNA, the CDR3 is TGCAGTGCTCAACAGGGCTACGAGCAGTACGTC.